This T cell receptor (beta chain) was sequenced during a study of beta chain features in type 1 diabetes. Whole-study results and caveats: TCRB CDR3s were moderately but significantly shorter in Type 1 diabetes patients in all four CD4+ subsets. The question left open here concerned HLA type influencing TCRB rearrangement. Reduced insertions and increased deletions marked VDJ junctions in type 1 diabetes patients.

CD45RO/CCR7/CD25/CD127/CD95/CD27 staining was used to isolate CD4+ naive, central memory, regulatory and stem cell-like memory cells by sorting. cDNA synthesis used the whole RNA isolate, giving expressed TCRB sequences. Method: immunoSEQ multiplex PCR; TCRdb's copy keeps in-frame clones and lacks some. The repertoire has about 290,000 clones, 8% of them found once; the top ten carry more than 0.9%. This clone was detected only a few times. Its specificity is not known. J gave up 4 bases and V 0 bases, and 5 bases lay outside the gene matches. The CDR3 runs 17 residues. In germline, CDR1 is SGHDN, CDR2 FVKESK.

This receptor was taken from a young woman in good health. What was sequenced was central memory CD4+ T cells from blood. The rearrangement uses TRBV14 and TRBJ2-1; 11 bases are shared with TRBD2. The CDR3 DNA is TGTGCCAGCAGCCAAGAGGGGACTAGCGGCCCTTACAATGAGCAGTTCTTC. This translates into CASSQEGTSGPYNEQFF.